Reported below is one T cell receptor beta chain. The data belong to a study of blood T cell repertoires in COVID-19. TCRdb's copy holds only in-frame clones and misses some; the assay was immunoSEQ multiplex PCR. There are 210,000 or so clones in the sample; approximately 84% occur only once, and about 1.8% lies in the top ten. The CDR3 length is 15 residues. In germline, CDR1 is SGDLS, CDR2 YYNGEE. Unmatched junction bases numbered 3, after V lost 0 bases and J lost 1 base. Sample: PBMCs or T cells enriched from blood (not recorded which). The TCR comes from a man between 60 and 70 years old who had recovered from COVID-19. The rearrangement links TRBV9 to TRBJ1-1; 7 positions agree with TRBD1. The CDR3 is CASSVEGQPNTEAFF. CDR3 DNA: TGTGCCAGCAGCGTAGAGGGACAGCCGAACACTGAAGCTTTCTTT.